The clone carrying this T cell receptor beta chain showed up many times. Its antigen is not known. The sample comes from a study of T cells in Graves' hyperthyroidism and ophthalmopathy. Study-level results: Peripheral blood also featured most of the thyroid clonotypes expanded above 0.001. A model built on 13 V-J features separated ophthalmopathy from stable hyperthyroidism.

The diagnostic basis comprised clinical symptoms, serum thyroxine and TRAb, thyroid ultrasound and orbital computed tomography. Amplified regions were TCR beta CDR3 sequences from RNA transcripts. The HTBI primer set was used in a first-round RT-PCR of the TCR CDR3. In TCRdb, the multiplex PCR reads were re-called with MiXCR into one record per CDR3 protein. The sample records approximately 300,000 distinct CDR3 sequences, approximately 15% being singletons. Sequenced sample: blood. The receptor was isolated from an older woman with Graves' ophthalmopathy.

The CDR3 protein is CSATIWSVGTGLLGNQPQHF. The CDR3 nucleotides are TGCAGTGCTACCATCTGGTCAGTCGGGACAGGCCTTTTGGGCAATCAGCCCCAGCATTTT. The rearrangement joins TRBV20-1 to TRBJ1-5, with 8 bases identical to TRBD1. The CDR3 extends over 20 amino acids. Germline V CDR1 and CDR2: DFQATT, SNEGSKA (reference sequence). J gave up 2 bases and V 4 bases, and 22 bases lay outside the gene matches.